Shown below are 2 T cell receptor beta chains from a single sample sequenced in a study of breast tumors, draining lymph nodes, adjacent tissues. TCRdb redid the calling of the multiplex PCR reads with MiXCR, one entry per CDR3 protein. The sample has under 300,000 distinct CDR3 sequences, 30% to 35% seen once. Breast cancer patients provided tissue from their axillary draining lymph nodes. Input material: axillary lymph node tissue. These receptors were collected from a female donor with breast cancer. Some clones in this sample may be carry-over from other donors' samples.

This chain joins TRBV20-1 and TRBJ2-4, with D possibly TRBD1 on 6 matching bases. The CDR3 spans 12 residues. Per germline, CDR1 DFQATT and CDR2 SNEGSKA (reference sequence). The ends were cut back, 6 bases at V and 7 bases at J, with 13 bases in the middle. CDR3 in DNA: TGCAGTGCAGAATCTGGGGGCAACATTCAGTACTTC. The encoded protein is CSAESGGNIQYF.

This clonotype came up many times. The chain recombines TRBV5-1 with TRBJ2-1, with D tentatively TRBD1 or TRBD2 (6 bases each). V lost 1 base to trimming and J lost 10 bases, with 18 bases between them. Per the germline V gene, CDR1 is SGHRS and CDR2 is YFSETQ. The CDR3 sequence is 15 residues long. CDR3 loop: CASSLRGVIMGEQFF. CDR3 nucleotide sequence: TGCGCCAGCAGCTTGAGGGGGGTAATAATGGGCGAGCAGTTCTTC.